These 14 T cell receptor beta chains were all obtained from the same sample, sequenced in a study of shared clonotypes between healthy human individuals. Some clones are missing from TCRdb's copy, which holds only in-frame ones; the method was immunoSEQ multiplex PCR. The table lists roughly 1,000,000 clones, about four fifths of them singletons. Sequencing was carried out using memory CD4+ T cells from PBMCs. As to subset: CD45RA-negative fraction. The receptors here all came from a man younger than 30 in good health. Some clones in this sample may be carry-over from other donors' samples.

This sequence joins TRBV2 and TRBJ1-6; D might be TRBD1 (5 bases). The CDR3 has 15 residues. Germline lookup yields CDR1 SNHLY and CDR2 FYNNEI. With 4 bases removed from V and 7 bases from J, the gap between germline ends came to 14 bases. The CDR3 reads CASSVQARLNSPLHF. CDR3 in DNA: TGTGCCAGCAGTGTACAGGCCCGCCTCAATTCACCCCTCCACTTT.

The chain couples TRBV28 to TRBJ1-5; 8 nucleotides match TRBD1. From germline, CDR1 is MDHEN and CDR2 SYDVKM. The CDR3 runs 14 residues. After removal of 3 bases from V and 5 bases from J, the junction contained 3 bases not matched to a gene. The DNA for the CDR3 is TGTGCCAGCAGTTTTTACAGGGGGGATCAGCCCCAGCATTTT. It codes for CASSFYRGDQPQHF.

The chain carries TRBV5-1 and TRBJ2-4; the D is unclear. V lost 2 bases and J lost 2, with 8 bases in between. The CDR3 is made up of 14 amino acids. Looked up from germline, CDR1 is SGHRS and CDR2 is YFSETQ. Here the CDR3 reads CASSFSGTKNIQYF. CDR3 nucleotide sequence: TGCGCCAGCAGCTTCTCAGGTACCAAAAACATTCAGTACTTC.

CDR3 DNA sequence: TGCGCCAGCAGCCGACAGGGGGCCAGGAATGAGCAGTTCTTC. Its translation is CASSRQGARNEQFF. The genes are TRBV5-1 and TRBJ2-1, with 10 bases aligning to TRBD1. Germline CDR1 reads SGHRS; CDR2 reads YFSETQ. J gave up 7 bases and V 4 bases, and 5 bases lay outside the gene matches. The CDR3 is made up of 14 amino acids.

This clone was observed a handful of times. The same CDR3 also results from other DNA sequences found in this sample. CDR3 sequence reads: CASSPGLAGETQYF. The CDR3 coding sequence is TGTGCCAGCTCACCGGGACTAGCGGGAGAGACCCAGTACTTC. The chain couples TRBV18 to TRBJ2-5, with TRBD2 matching over 12 bases. V lost 3 bases to trimming and J lost 4 bases; unmatched junction nucleotides: 0. Looked up from germline, CDR1 is KGHSH and CDR2 is LQKENI. There are 14 residues in the CDR3.

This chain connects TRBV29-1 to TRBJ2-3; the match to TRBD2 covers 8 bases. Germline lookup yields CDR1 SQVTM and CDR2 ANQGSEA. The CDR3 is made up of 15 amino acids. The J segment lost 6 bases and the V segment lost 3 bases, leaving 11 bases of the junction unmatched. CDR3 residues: CSVDPGTSSVDTQYF. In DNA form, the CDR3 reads TGCAGCGTTGATCCCGGGACTAGTTCTGTCGATACGCAGTATTTT.

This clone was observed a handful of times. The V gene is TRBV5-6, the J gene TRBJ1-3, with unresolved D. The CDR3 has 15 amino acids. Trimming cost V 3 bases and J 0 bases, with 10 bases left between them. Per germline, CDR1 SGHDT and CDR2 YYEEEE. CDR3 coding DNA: TGTGCCAGCAGCTCCGCCCGTGCCTCTGGAAACACCATATATTTT. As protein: CASSSARASGNTIYF.

This chain's CDR3 is CASSLGSGGADGYTF. DNA for the CDR3: TGCGCCAGCAGCTTGGGGTCGGGGGGCGCCGATGGCTACACCTTC. The rearrangement links TRBV5-1 to TRBJ1-2; D perhaps matches TRBD1 (6 bases). V dropped 0 bases and J dropped 6 bases, with 15 bases sitting between them. The length of the CDR3 is 15 residues. Germline CDR1 reads SGHRS; CDR2 reads YFSETQ.

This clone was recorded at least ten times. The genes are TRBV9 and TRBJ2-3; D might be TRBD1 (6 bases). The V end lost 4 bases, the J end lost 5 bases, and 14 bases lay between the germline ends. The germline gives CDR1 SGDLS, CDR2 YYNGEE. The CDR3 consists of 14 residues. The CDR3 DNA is TGTGCCAGCAGCACCAGTACAGGGTTAGATACGCAGTATTTT. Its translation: CASSTSTGLDTQYF.

The CDR3 coding sequence is TGTGCCAGCAGCCAATACCGAGGGAATGAGCAGTTCTTC. Protein: CASSQYRGNEQFF. The chain carries TRBV14 and TRBJ2-1; TRBD2 is a possible D gene (5 bases). Germline-derived CDR1 and CDR2 are SGHDN and FVKESK. V was cut by 2 bases and J by 7 bases, with 9 bases left in between. The CDR3 extends over 13 amino acids.

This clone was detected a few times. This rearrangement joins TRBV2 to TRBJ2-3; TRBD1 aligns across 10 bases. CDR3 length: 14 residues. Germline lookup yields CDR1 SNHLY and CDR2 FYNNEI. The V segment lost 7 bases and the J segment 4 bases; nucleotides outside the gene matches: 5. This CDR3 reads CASKATGGPDTQYF. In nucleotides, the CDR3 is TGTGCCAGCAAGGCGACAGGGGGCCCAGATACGCAGTATTTT. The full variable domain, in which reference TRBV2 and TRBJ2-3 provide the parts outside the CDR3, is EPEVTQTPSHQVTQMGQEVILRCVPISNHLYFYWYRQILGQKVEFLVSFYNNEISEKSEIFDDQFSVERPDGSNFTLKIRSTKLEDSAMYFCASKATGGPDTQYFGPGTRLTVL.

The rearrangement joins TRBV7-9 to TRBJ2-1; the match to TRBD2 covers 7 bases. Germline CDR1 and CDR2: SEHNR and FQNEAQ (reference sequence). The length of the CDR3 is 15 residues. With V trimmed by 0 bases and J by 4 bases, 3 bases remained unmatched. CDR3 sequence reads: CASSLAGGPYNEQFF. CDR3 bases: TGTGCCAGCAGCTTAGCGGGAGGGCCGTACAATGAGCAGTTCTTC.

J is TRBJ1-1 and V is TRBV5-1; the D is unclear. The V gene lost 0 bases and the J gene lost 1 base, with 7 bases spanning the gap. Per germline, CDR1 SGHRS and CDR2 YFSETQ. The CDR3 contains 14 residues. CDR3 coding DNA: TGCGCCAGCAGCTTGGATACTGCGAACACTGAAGCTTTCTTT. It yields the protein CASSLDTANTEAFF.

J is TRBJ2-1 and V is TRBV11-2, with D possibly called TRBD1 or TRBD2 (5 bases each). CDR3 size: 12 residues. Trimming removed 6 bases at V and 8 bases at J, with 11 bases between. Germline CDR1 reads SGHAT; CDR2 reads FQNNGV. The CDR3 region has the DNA TGTGCCAGCAGTCAAGAGGGGTATGAGCAGTTCTTC. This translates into CASSQEGYEQFF.